Detailed here is one T cell receptor (beta chain). Source study methods: Filtering of immunoSEQ junctional sequences could not match full-length read filtering. TCRdb's copy holds only in-frame clones and misses some; the assay was immunoSEQ multiplex PCR. D and trimming were read from the DNA, whereas the V and J calls and clone size are those reported in that table. Among 2,500,000 or so clones, more than 90% were seen once, and the ten largest hold roughly 0.13%. V dropped 1 base and J dropped 5; count of bases not matched to a gene: 5. CDR3 length: 17 amino acids. Germline CDR1 and CDR2: MDHEN and SYDVKM. The record originates from a study of shared clonotypes between healthy human individuals.

Material: naive CD4+ T cells sorted from blood. Subset of the sample: CD45RA+ positively selected. The rearrangement joins TRBV28 to TRBJ2-1, with 13 bases aligning to TRBD2. The sequence came from a man aged 18-30 years in good health. The CDR3 DNA follows: TGTGCCAGCAGTTTATTTGCCGGGACTAGCGGGGACAATGAGCAGTTCTTC. It encodes CASSLFAGTSGDNEQFF.